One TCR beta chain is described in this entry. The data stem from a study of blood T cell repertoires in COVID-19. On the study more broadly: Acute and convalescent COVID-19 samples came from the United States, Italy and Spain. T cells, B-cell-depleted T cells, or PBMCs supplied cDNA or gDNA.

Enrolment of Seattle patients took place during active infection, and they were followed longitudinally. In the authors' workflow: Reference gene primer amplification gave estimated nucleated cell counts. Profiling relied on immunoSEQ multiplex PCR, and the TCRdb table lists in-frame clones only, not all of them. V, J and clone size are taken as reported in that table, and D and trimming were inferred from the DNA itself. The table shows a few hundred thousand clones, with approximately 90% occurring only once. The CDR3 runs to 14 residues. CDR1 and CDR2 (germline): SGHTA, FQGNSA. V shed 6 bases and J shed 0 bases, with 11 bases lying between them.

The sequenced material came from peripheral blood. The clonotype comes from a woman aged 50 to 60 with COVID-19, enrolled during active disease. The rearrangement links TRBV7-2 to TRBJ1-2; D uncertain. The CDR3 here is CASSLREANYGYTF. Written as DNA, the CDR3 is TGTGCCAGCAGTTTGAGGGAGGCTAACTATGGCTACACCTTC.